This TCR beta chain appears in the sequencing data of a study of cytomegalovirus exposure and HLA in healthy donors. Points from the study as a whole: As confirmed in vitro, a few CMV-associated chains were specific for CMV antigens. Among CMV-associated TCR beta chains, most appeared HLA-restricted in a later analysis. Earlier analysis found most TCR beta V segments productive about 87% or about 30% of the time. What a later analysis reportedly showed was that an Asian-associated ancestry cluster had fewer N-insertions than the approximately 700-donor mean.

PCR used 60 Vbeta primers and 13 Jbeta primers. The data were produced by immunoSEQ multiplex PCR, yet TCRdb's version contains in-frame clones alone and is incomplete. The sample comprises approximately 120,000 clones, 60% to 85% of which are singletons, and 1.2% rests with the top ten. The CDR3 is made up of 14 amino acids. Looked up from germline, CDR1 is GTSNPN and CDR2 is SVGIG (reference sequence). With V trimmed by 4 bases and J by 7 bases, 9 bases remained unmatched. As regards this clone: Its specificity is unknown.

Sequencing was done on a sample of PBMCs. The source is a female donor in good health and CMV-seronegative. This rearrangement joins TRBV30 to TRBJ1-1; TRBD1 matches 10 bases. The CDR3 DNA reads TGTGCCTGGAATAGAGGACAGGGGGTAATTGAAGCTTTCTTT. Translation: CAWNRGQGVIEAFF.